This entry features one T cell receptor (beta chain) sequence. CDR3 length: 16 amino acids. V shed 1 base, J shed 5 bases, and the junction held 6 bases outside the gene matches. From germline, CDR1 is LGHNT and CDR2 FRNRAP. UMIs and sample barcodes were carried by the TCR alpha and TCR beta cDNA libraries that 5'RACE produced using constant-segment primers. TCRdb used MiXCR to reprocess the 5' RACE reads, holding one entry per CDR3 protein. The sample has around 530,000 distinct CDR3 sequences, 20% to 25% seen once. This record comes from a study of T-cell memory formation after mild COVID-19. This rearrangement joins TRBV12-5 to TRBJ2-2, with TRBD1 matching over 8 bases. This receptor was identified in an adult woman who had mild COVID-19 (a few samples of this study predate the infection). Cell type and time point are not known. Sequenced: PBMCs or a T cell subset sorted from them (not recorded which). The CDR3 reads CASGLDRGEETGELFF. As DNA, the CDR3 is TGTGCTAGTGGTTTGGACAGGGGGGAGGAGACCGGGGAGCTGTTTTTT.